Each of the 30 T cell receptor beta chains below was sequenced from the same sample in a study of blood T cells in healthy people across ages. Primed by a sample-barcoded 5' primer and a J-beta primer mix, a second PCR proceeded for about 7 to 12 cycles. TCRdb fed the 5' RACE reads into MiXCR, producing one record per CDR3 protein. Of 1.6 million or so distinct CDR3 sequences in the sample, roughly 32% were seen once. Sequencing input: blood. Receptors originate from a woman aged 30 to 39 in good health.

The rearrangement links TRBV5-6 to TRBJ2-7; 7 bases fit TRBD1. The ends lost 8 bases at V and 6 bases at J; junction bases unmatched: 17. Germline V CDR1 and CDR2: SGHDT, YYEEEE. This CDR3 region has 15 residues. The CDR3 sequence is CASSPNRGGGSEQYF. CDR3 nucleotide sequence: TGTGCCAGTAGCCCTAACAGGGGTGGCGGCTCCGAGCAGTACTTC.

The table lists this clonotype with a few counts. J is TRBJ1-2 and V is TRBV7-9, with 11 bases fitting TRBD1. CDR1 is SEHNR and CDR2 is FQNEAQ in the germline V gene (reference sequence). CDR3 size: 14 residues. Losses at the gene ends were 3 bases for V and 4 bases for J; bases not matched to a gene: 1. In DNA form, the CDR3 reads TGTGCCAGCAGCTTCGGACAGGGGGCCTATGGCTACACCTTC. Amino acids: CASSFGQGAYGYTF. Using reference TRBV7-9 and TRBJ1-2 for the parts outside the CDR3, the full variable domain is DTGVSQNPRHKITKRGQNVTFRCDPISEHNRLYWYRQTLGQGPEFLTYFQNEAQLEKSRLLSDRFSAERPKGSFSTLEIQRTEQGDSAMYLCASSFGQGAYGYTFGSGTRLTVV.

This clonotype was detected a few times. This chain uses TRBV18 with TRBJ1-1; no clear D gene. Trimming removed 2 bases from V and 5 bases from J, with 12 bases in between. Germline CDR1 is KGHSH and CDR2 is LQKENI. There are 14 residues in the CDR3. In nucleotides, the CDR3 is TGTGCCAGCTCACCAGACTGGACCGGTACTGAAGCTTTCTTT. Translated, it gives CASSPDWTGTEAFF.

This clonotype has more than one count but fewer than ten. In nucleotides, the CDR3 is TGTGCCAGCAGCAAAGTCGGGGGGGGGCGCGGAATTCCCCCCTACGAGCAGTACTTC. Translated: CASSKVGGGRGIPPYEQYF. V usage is TRBV21-1 and J usage is TRBJ2-7; TRBD1, the table's D call, was not compared with the DNA. TRBV21-1 is a recognized pseudogene. CDR3 length equals 19 residues.

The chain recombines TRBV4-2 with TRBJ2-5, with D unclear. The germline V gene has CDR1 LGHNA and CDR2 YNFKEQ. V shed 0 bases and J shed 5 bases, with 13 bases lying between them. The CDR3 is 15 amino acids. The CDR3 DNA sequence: TGTGCCAGCAGCCAAGAGCAATCTTACGGGGAGACCCAGTACTTC. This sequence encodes CASSQEQSYGETQYF.

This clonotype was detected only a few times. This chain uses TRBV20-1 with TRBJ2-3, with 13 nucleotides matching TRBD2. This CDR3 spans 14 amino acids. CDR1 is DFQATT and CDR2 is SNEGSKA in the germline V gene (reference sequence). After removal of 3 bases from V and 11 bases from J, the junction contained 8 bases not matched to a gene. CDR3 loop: CSASLGLAGSLQYF. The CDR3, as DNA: TGCAGTGCTAGTTTGGGACTAGCGGGGTCCTTGCAGTATTTT.

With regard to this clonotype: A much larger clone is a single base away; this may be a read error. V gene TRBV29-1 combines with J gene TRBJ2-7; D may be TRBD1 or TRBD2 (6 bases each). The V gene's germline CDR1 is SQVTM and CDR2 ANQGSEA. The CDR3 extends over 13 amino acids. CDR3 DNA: TGCACCGCCGGGGGCGGGAATAGGGGCGAGCAGTACTTC. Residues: CTAGGGNRGEQYF.

The CDR3 sequence: CASRKLQGVGGYTF. The CDR3 DNA reads TGTGCCAGCAGAAAACTACAGGGAGTAGGAGGCTACACCTTC. The gene calls are TRBV27 and TRBJ1-2, with a tentative D call TRBD1 (6 bases). The germline V gene encodes CDR1 MNHEY and CDR2 SMNVEV (reference sequence). The CDR3 contains 14 residues. The V end was cut by 6 bases, the J end by 8 bases, with 19 bases between.

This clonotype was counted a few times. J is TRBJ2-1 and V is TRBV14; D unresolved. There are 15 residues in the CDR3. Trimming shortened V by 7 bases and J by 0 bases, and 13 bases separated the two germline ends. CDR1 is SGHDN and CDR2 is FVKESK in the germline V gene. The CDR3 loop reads CASNPLGHSYNEQFF. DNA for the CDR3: TGTGCCAGCAATCCCCTAGGTCACTCCTACAATGAGCAGTTCTTC. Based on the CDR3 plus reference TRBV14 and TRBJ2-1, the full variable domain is EAGVTQFPSHSVIEKGQTVTLRCDPISGHDNLYWYRRVMGKEIKFLLHFVKESKQDESGMPNNRFLAERTGGTYSTLKVQPAELEDSGVYFCASNPLGHSYNEQFFGPGTRLTVL.

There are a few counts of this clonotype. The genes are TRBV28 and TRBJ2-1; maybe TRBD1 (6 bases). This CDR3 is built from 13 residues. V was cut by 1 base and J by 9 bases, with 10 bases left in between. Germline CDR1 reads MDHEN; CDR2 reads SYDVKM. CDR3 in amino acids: CASSLLGGREQFF. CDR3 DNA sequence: TGTGCCAGCAGTTTATTAGGGGGACGTGAGCAGTTCTTC. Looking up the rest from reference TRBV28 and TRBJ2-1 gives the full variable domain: DVKVTQSSRYLVKRTGEKVFLECVQDMDHENMFWYRQDPGLGLRLIYFSYDVKMKEKGDIPEGYSVSREKKERFSLILESASTNQTSMYLCASSLLGGREQFFGPGTRLTVL.

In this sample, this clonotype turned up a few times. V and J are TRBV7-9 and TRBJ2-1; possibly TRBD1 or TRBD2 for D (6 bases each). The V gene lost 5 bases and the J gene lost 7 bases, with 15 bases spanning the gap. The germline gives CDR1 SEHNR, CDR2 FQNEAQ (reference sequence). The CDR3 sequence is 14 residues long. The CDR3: CASSRAQGRNEQFF. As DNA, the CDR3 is TGTGCCAGCAGCCGTGCCCAGGGGAGGAATGAGCAGTTCTTC.

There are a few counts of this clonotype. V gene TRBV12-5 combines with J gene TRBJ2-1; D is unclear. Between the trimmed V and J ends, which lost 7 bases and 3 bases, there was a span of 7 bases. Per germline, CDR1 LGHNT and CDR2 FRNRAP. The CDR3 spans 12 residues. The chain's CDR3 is CASALGYNEQFF. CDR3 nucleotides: TGTGCTAGTGCGTTGGGCTACAATGAGCAGTTCTTC.

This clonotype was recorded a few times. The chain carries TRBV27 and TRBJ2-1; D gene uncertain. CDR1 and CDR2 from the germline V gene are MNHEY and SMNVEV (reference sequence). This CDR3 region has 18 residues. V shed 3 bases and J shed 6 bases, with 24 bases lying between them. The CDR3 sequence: CASSFSHLPPHTINEQFF. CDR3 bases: TGTGCCAGCAGTTTCTCCCACCTGCCCCCCCACACGATCAATGAGCAGTTCTTC.

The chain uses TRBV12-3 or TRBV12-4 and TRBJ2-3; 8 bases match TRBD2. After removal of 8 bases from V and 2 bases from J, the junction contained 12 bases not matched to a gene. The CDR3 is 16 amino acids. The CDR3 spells CASQSSLSGVTDTQYF. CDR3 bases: TGTGCCAGCCAGTCCTCCCTTAGCGGGGTCACAGATACGCAGTATTTT.

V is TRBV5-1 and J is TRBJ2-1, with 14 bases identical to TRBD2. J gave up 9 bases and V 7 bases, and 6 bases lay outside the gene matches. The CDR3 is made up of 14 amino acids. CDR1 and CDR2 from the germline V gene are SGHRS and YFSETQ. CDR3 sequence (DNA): TGCGCCAGCGAAGGAGGACTAGCGGGAGGTGAGCAGTTCTTC. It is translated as CASEGGLAGGEQFF.

The CDR3 DNA reads as TGTGCCAGCAGCCAATTCCCCCCCGGACTAGCGGGGCCCAGCTCCTACAATGAGCAGTACTTC. It codes for CASSQFPPGLAGPSSYNEQYF. The V call is TRBV3-1, the J call TRBJ2-1; 12 bases are shared with TRBD2. The J call is uncertain, as TRBJ2-7 better fits the DNA end. CDR1 and CDR2 (germline): LGHDT, YNNKEL (reference sequence). The length of the CDR3 is 21 residues.

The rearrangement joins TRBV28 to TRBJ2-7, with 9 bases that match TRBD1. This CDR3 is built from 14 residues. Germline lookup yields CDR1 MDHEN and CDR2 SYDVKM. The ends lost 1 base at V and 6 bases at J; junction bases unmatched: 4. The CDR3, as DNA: TGTGCCAGCAGTTTATCTACAGGGGGCAGCGAGCAGTACTTC. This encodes CASSLSTGGSEQYF.

CDR3 loop: CASSPRQGAPSEQYF. The CDR3 coding sequence is TGCGCCAGCAGCCCAAGACAGGGGGCCCCGAGCGAGCAGTACTTC. The rearrangement joins TRBV5-1 to TRBJ2-7, with TRBD1 identical over 10 bases. V gave up 4 bases and J gave up 6 bases; unmatched junction bases: 10. The germline CDR1 and CDR2 sequences are SGHRS and YFSETQ. This CDR3 is built from 15 residues.

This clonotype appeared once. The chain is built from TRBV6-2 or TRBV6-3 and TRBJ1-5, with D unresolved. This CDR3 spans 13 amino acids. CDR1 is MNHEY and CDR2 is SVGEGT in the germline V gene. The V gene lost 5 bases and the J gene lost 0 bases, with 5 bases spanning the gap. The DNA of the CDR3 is TGTGCCAGCAGTACTTTTAGCAATCAGCCCCAGCATTTT. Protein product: CASSTFSNQPQHF.

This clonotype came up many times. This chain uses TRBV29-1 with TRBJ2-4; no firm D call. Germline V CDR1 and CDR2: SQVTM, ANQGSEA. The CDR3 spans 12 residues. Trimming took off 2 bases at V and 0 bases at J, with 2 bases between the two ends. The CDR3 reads CSVETAKNIQYF. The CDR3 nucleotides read TGCAGCGTTGAAACAGCCAAAAACATTCAGTACTTC.

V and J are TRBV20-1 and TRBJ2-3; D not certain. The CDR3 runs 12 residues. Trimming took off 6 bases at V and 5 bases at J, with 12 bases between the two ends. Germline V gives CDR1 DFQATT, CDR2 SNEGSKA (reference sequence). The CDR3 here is CSARTTEDTQYF. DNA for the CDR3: TGCAGTGCCCGCACGACTGAAGATACGCAGTATTTT.

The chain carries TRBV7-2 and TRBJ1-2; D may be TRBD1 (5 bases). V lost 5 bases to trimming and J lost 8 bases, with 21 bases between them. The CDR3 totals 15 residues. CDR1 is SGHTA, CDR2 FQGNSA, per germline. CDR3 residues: CASSPWRDAGIGYTF. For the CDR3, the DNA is TGTGCCAGCAGCCCCTGGAGGGACGCTGGGATCGGCTACACCTTC.

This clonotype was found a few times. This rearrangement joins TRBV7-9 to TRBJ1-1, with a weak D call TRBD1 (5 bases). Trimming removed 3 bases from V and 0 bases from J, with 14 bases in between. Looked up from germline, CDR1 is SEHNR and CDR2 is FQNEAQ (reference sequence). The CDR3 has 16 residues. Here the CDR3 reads CASSFAQGIMNTEAFF. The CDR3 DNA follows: TGTGCCAGCAGCTTTGCGCAGGGTATCATGAACACTGAAGCTTTCTTT.

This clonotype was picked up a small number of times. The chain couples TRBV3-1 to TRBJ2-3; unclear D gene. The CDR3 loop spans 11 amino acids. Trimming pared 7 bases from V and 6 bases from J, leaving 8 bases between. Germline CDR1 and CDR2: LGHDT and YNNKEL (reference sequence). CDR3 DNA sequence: TGTGCCAGCATGATTAGGGATACGCAGTATTTT. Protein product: CASMIRDTQYF.

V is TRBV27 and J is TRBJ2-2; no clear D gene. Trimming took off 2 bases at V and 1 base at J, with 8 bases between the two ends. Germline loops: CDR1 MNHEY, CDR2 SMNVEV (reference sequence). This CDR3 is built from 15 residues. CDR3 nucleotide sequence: TGTGCCAGCAGTTTACGAGTGGGGAACACCGGGGAGCTGTTTTTT. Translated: CASSLRVGNTGELFF.

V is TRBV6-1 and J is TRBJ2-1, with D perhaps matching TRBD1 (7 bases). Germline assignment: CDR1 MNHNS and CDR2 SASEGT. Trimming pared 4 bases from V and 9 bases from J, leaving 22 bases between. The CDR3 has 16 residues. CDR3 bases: TGTGCCAGCAGTGCACTACGCGGGACAGTAGGAGGTGAGCAGTTCTTC. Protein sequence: CASSALRGTVGGEQFF.

CDR3 sequence: CSAPTRGGQPQHF. The CDR3 nucleotides read TGCAGTGCTCCCACCCGCGGGGGTCAGCCCCAGCATTTT. The chain joins TRBV20-1 to TRBJ1-5, with D possibly matching TRBD1 (5 bases). Germline V CDR1 and CDR2: DFQATT, SNEGSKA (reference sequence). The CDR3 loop spans 13 amino acids. V was cut by 5 bases and J by 6 bases, with 14 bases left in between.

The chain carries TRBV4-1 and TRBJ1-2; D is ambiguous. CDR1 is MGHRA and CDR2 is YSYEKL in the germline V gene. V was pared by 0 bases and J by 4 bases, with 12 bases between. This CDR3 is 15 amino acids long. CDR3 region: CASSQDYDNGYGYTF. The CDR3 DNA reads TGCGCCAGCAGCCAAGATTACGACAACGGCTATGGCTACACCTTC.

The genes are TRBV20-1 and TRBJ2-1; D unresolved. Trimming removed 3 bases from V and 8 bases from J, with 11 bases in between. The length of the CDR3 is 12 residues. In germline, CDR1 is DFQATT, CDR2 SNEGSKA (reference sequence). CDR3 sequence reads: CSASQVLYEQFF. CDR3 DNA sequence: TGCAGTGCTAGCCAGGTTTTGTATGAGCAGTTCTTC.

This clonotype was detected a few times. DNA of the CDR3: TGTGCCAGCAGTCCCCTAGGGGGGGCGTCCTCGAACAATGAGCAGTACTTC. This sequence encodes CASSPLGGASSNNEQYF. The chain uses TRBV12-3 or TRBV12-4 and TRBJ2-4; TRBD2 is a possible D gene (7 bases). This CDR3 has 17 residues. V lost 5 bases, J lost 13 bases, and 30 bases lay in between.